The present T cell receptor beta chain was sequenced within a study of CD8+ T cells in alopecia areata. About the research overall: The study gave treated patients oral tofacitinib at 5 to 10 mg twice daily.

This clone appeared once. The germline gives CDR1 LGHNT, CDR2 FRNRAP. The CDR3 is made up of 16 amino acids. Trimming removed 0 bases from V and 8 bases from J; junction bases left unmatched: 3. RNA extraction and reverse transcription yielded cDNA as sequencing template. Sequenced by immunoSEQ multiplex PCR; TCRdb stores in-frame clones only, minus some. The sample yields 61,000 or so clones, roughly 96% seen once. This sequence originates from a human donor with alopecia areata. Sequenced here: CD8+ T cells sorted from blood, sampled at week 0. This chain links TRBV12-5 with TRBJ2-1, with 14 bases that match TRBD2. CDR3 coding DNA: TGTGCTAGTGGTTTGGTGACTAGCGGGGGGGCCCATGAGCAGTTCTTC. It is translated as CASGLVTSGGAHEQFF.